Listed below are T cell receptor beta chains from one sample, sequenced in a study of cytomegalovirus exposure and HLA in healthy donors. The protocol was immunoSEQ multiplex PCR, while the TCRdb copy is restricted to in-frame clones and leaves out a portion. Of about 130,000 clones listed, roughly 68% are singletons. Sequencing was carried out using PBMCs. The receptors were sampled from a woman in her fifties or sixties in good health and CMV-seropositive. CDR3s include the opening cysteine and the closing phenylalanine or tryptophan. The D gene is left open where the match is weak.

TRBV30	TRBJ1-4	NA	TGTGCCTGGAGTCGGGGGGAAAAACTGTTTTTT	CAWSRGEKLFF
TRBV5-1	TRBJ2-7	TRBD1	TGCGCCAGCAGCTTGGAAGGACAGGGTACAAACGAGCAGTACTTC	CASSLEGQGTNEQYF
TRBV4-1	TRBJ2-3	NA	TGCGCCAGCAGCCAAGACAGGAGGAGCGCAGATACGCAGTATTTT	CASSQDRRSADTQYF
TRBV9	TRBJ1-4	NA	TGTGCCAGCAGCGTAGGGGCAGGGACTAATGAAAAACTGTTTTTT	CASSVGAGTNEKLFF
TRBV25-1	TRBJ1-5	NA	TGTGCCAGCAGTAGGGGTAATCAGCCCCAGCATTTT	CASSRGNQPQHF
TRBV30	TRBJ2-7	NA	TGTGCCTGCACGCGGGACGTAACCGCCTACGAGCAGTACTTC	CACTRDVTAYEQYF
TRBV11-3	TRBJ1-4	TRBD1	TGTGCCAGCAGCCCCAAGCGGGGACAGGCTAATGAAAAACTGTTTTTT	CASSPKRGQANEKLFF
TRBV5-4	TRBJ1-1	NA	TGTGCCAGCAGCTCCGATGGCCGATTCAAATCTGAAGCTTTCTTT	CASSSDGRFKSEAFF
TRBV18	TRBJ2-6	NA	TGTGCCAGCTCACAACAAAACTCTGGGGCCAACGTCCTGACTTTC	CASSQQNSGANVLTF
TRBV6-9	TRBJ2-5	NA	TGTGCCAGCAGTTATCCCCGGATAGCCCTCCCTCAGGAGACCCAGTACTTC	CASSYPRIALPQETQYF
TRBV6-1	TRBJ2-3	TRBD2	TGTGCCAGCAGTGAAGCTAGCGGGGGTAGCACAGATACGCAGTATTTT	CASSEASGGSTDTQYF